Shown below are 30 T cell receptor beta chains from a single sample sequenced in a study of blood T cell repertoires in COVID-19. Assay used: immunoSEQ multiplex PCR; TCRdb lists only in-frame clones, some missing. The profile shows hundreds of thousands of clones, approximately 80% of them singletons. The sequenced sample consisted of PBMCs or T cells enriched from blood (not recorded which). These receptor sequences come from a man between 40 and 49 years old who had been exposed to COVID-19.

This sequence joins TRBV12-3 or TRBV12-4 and TRBJ1-2; D gene ambiguous. The CDR3 is made up of 11 amino acids. V was trimmed by 3 bases and J by 5 bases, leaving 4 bases between them. In DNA, the CDR3 is TGTGCCAGCAGTTTGGAGTATGGCTACACCTTC. Its translation: CASSLEYGYTF.

This chain joins TRBV5-4 and TRBJ1-3; no firm D call. Deletions cut 4 bases from V and 4 bases from J, with 6 bases between. The CDR3 runs to 12 residues. Germline CDR1 SGHNT, CDR2 YYREEE (reference sequence). This chain's CDR3 is CASSQAGNTIYF. CDR3 nucleotides: TGTGCCAGCAGCCAGGCGGGAAACACCATATATTTT. The whole variable domain, remainder taken from reference TRBV5-4 and TRBJ1-3, is ETGVTQSPTHLIKTRGQQVTLRCSSQSGHNTVSWYQQALGQGPQFIFQYYREEENGRGNFPPRFSGLQFPNYSSELNVNALELDDSALYLCASSQAGNTIYFGEGSWLTVV.

V and J are TRBV30 and TRBJ1-2, with 10 nucleotides matching TRBD1. CDR3 length: 17 residues. Germline loops: CDR1 GTSNPN, CDR2 SVGIG (reference sequence). Trimming cost V 2 bases and J 13 bases; bases outside gene matches: 22. For the CDR3, the DNA is TGTGCCTGGAGTTCTGGCCCCGGGTGGGGGACAGGGGAGGCGAGCACCTTC. Protein product: CAWSSGPGWGTGEASTF.

The chain is built from TRBV11-3 and TRBJ2-5, with TRBD2 matching over 7 bases. The CDR3 spans 15 residues. J was trimmed by 2 bases and V by 6 bases; bases with no gene match: 9. Germline lookup yields CDR1 SGHNT and CDR2 YENEEA. CDR3 region: CASSQVGGVQETQYF. In DNA, the CDR3 is TGTGCCAGCAGTCAGGTGGGGGGGGTACAAGAGACCCAGTACTTC.

This chain joins TRBV5-1 and TRBJ2-1; 9 nucleotides line up with TRBD2. Germline V gene data show CDR1 as SGHRS and CDR2 as YFSETQ. This CDR3 is 15 amino acids long. V lost 1 base to trimming and J lost 6 bases; unmatched junction nucleotides: 5. This chain's CDR3 is CASSLSLAGTNEQFF. The CDR3 coding sequence is TGCGCCAGCAGCTTGTCCCTAGCGGGGACCAATGAGCAGTTCTTC.

The rearrangement links TRBV11-2 to TRBJ2-1, with a possible D match to TRBD2 (6 bases). This CDR3 spans 12 amino acids. Germline V gene lookup returns CDR1 SGHAT and CDR2 FQNNGV. Trimming pared 5 bases from V and 10 bases from J, leaving 12 bases between. The CDR3 DNA sequence: TGTGCCAGCAGCGCGGGACTTCCCGAGCAGTTCTTC. Amino acids: CASSAGLPEQFF.

In its sample, this clone was seen a few times. The CDR3 sequence: CASSTRGAYEQYF. The CDR3 nucleotides read TGTGCCAGCAGCACCAGGGGCGCCTACGAGCAGTACTTC. The J gene is TRBJ2-7, the V gene TRBV11-3; D possibly corresponds to TRBD1 (6 bases). CDR1 and CDR2 from the germline V gene are SGHNT and YENEEA. The CDR3 totals 13 residues. Trimming shortened V by 5 bases and J by 2 bases, and 10 bases separated the two germline ends. Drawing the rest from reference TRBV11-3 and TRBJ2-7, the complete variable domain is EAGVVQSPRYKIIEKKQPVAFWCNPISGHNTLYWYLQNLGQGPELLIRYENEEAVDDSQLPKDRFSAERLKGVDSTLKIQPAELGDSAVYLCASSTRGAYEQYFGPGTRLTVT.

The chain employs TRBV7-3 and TRBJ2-3, with a tentative D call TRBD1 (6 bases). From germline, CDR1 is SGHTA and CDR2 FQGTGA. The CDR3 sequence is 16 residues long. Between the trimmed V and J ends, which lost 1 base and 4 bases, there was a span of 15 bases. The CDR3 spells CASSLNSGAAPDTQYF. CDR3 coding DNA: TGTGCCAGCAGCTTAAATTCAGGGGCGGCCCCAGATACGCAGTATTTT.

This clone came up a few times. J is TRBJ1-4 and V is TRBV18; a possible D gene is TRBD1 (5 bases). Germline V gives CDR1 KGHSH, CDR2 LQKENI. Trimming pared 4 bases from V and 8 bases from J, leaving 14 bases between. The CDR3 spans 14 residues. The CDR3 here is CASSRNRDSEKLFF. CDR3 nucleotides: TGTGCCAGCTCACGAAATAGGGACTCAGAAAAACTGTTTTTT.

The CDR3 sequence is CASSLEQNSNQPQHF. The CDR3 DNA sequence: TGTGCCAGCAGTTTGGAACAGAATAGCAATCAGCCCCAGCATTTT. The chain uses TRBV27 and TRBJ1-5; D not resolved. V shed 3 bases and J shed 0 bases, with 9 bases lying between them. Looked up from germline, CDR1 is MNHEY and CDR2 is SMNVEV (reference sequence). CDR3 size: 15 residues.

This clone was detected only a few times. V gene TRBV19 combines with J gene TRBJ2-7; 11 bases are shared with TRBD2. Germline V gene data show CDR1 as LNHDA and CDR2 as SQIVND (reference sequence). This CDR3 is 15 amino acids long. V gave up 9 bases and J gave up 5 bases; unmatched junction bases: 12. DNA of the CDR3: TGTGCCAGCCAAAATAGCGGGAGGGCCCTGAACGAGCAGTACTTC. It is translated as CASQNSGRALNEQYF.

This clone showed up just once. The chain employs TRBV6-5 and TRBJ1-3; D is unclear. The CDR3 is 13 residues long. CDR1 and CDR2 from the germline V gene are MNHEY and SVGAGI. V lost 2 bases and J lost 4, with 6 bases in between. CDR3 loop: CASSYPSGNTIYF. Here the CDR3 DNA reads TGTGCCAGCAGTTACCCCTCCGGAAACACCATATATTTT.

The gene calls are TRBV6-5 and TRBJ1-5; unclear D gene. Per the germline V gene, CDR1 is MNHEY and CDR2 is SVGAGI. V was cut by 6 bases and J by 2 bases, with 14 bases left in between. The CDR3 is 15 residues long. CDR3 bases: TGTGCCAGCAGACTAACCCCCGGGGGCAATCAGCCCCAGCATTTT. Translation gives CASRLTPGGNQPQHF.

This chain uses TRBV27 with TRBJ2-7, with 8 bases fitting TRBD1. The CDR3 contains 14 residues. The V and J ends lost 6 bases and 2 bases, in that order; junction bases with no gene match: 6. Germline loops: CDR1 MNHEY, CDR2 SMNVEV (reference sequence). CDR3 sequence reads: CASRRDRRTYEQYF. The CDR3 coding sequence is TGTGCCAGCAGGAGGGACAGGAGGACCTACGAGCAGTACTTC.

The chain is built from TRBV2 and TRBJ2-5, with 8 bases matching TRBD1. Germline trimming cut 7 bases from V and 2 bases from J; bases unmatched to any gene: 9. The CDR3 covers 15 residues. The germline gives CDR1 SNHLY, CDR2 FYNNEI. In DNA, the CDR3 is TGTGCCAGCACCAACGACAGGGGCCCTCAAGAGACCCAGTACTTC. It is translated as CASTNDRGPQETQYF.

V and J are TRBV3-1 (or the pseudogene TRBV3-2) and TRBJ2-1; 8 nucleotides match TRBD2. Germline V gene lookup returns CDR1 LGHDT and CDR2 YNNKEL (reference sequence). The V and J ends lost 4 bases and 6 bases, in that order; junction bases with no gene match: 5. The CDR3 is 14 amino acids. DNA for the CDR3: TGTGCCAGCAGCCGCGGGACTAGTCGCAATGAGCAGTTCTTC. This encodes CASSRGTSRNEQFF.

The chain couples TRBV27 to TRBJ2-5, with 14 bases matching TRBD2. Per germline, CDR1 MNHEY and CDR2 SMNVEV (reference sequence). V lost 4 bases and J lost 4; bases outside the gene matches: 5. This CDR3 spans 16 amino acids. The CDR3, as DNA: TGTGCCAGCAGTTCTCCGACTAGCGGGAGGGGAGAGACCCAGTACTTC. It encodes CASSSPTSGRGETQYF.

This chain links TRBV7-2 with TRBJ2-7; 7 bases align to TRBD1. After removal of 4 bases from V and 3 bases from J, the junction contained 9 bases not matched to a gene. CDR1 and CDR2 (germline): SGHTA, FQGNSA. CDR3 length: 15 residues. CDR3 sequence: CASSSRDSRHYEQYF. CDR3 sequence (DNA): TGTGCCAGCAGCTCCCGGGACAGCCGACACTACGAGCAGTACTTC. Full variable domain (remainder filled in from reference TRBV7-2 and TRBJ2-7): GAGVSQSPSNKVTEKGKDVELRCDPISGHTALYWYRQSLGQGLEFLIYFQGNSAPDKSGLPSDRFSAERTGGSVSTLTIQRTQQEDSAVYLCASSSRDSRHYEQYFGPGTRLTVT.

This chain uses TRBV19 with TRBJ1-5, with D unclear. Germline V gives CDR1 LNHDA, CDR2 SQIVND (reference sequence). The V end was cut by 8 bases, the J end by 6 bases, with 20 bases between. The CDR3 is 15 amino acids. CDR3 residues: CASELFWRAGQPQHF. DNA for the CDR3: TGTGCCAGTGAACTTTTTTGGAGGGCAGGTCAGCCCCAGCATTTT.

This rearrangement joins TRBV4-1 to TRBJ1-6; no definite D call. The V end lost 4 bases, the J end lost 0 bases, and 16 bases lay between the germline ends. Germline loops: CDR1 MGHRA, CDR2 YSYEKL. This CDR3 region has 18 residues. CDR3 nucleotide sequence: TGCGCCAGCAGCCTCTTCAATTCGGTTAGCTCCTATAATTCACCCCTCCACTTT. Protein: CASSLFNSVSSYNSPLHF.

V gene TRBV2 combines with J gene TRBJ1-4; D not certain. The CDR3 covers 13 residues. V shed 6 bases and J shed 3 bases, with 8 bases lying between them. The germline gives CDR1 SNHLY, CDR2 FYNNEI. CDR3: CASRFGANEKLFF. In DNA, the CDR3 is TGTGCCAGCAGGTTCGGGGCTAATGAAAAACTGTTTTTT.

The chain has TRBV27 and TRBJ1-3; D may be TRBD1 (5 bases). Germline V lookup: CDR1 MNHEY, CDR2 SMNVEV (reference sequence). There are 14 residues in the CDR3. V was pared by 4 bases and J by 4 bases, with 11 bases between. CDR3 sequence: CASSSGTVGNTIYF. The CDR3 region has the DNA TGTGCCAGCAGTTCCGGGACTGTCGGAAACACCATATATTTT.

This clone was picked up many times. The CDR3 here is CASSPLTGSLHEQYF. Here the CDR3 DNA reads TGTGCCAGCAGTCCCCTCACAGGGAGTCTCCACGAGCAGTACTTC. The chain employs TRBV3-1 (or the pseudogene TRBV3-2) and TRBJ2-7; D perhaps matches TRBD1 (6 bases). The CDR3 loop spans 15 amino acids. Deletions cut 6 bases from V and 5 bases from J, with 20 bases between. Germline V lookup: CDR1 LGHDT, CDR2 YNNKEL (reference sequence).

The chain uses TRBV5-4 and TRBJ2-1; the match to TRBD2 covers 8 bases. The V gene's germline CDR1 is SGHNT and CDR2 YYREEE (reference sequence). V trimming: 1 base; J trimming: 10 bases; junction bases outside the gene matches: 7. This CDR3 is 14 amino acids long. This chain's CDR3 is CASSLSGGPKEQFF. In DNA, the CDR3 is TGTGCCAGCAGCTTGTCGGGAGGGCCGAAGGAGCAGTTCTTC.

The chain joins TRBV12-5 to TRBJ1-1; D unresolved. V was clipped by 3 bases and J by 9 bases, with 8 bases between them. CDR3 length: 11 amino acids. CDR1 is LGHNT and CDR2 is FRNRAP in the germline V gene. The CDR3 DNA reads TGTGCTAGTGGTTTCGGGGTTAAAGCTTTCTTT. This translates into CASGFGVKAFF.

The V and J genes are TRBV7-8 and TRBJ2-3; perhaps TRBD2 as D (7 bases). The germline gives CDR1 SGHVS, CDR2 FQNEAQ. V was cut by 3 bases and J by 0 bases, with 13 bases left in between. The CDR3 has 16 residues. The CDR3 sequence: CASSFRGATSTDTQYF. In DNA form, the CDR3 reads TGTGCCAGCAGCTTTCGGGGGGCGACGAGCACAGATACGCAGTATTTT.

This sequence joins TRBV9 and TRBJ2-4; 13 positions match TRBD2. From germline, CDR1 is SGDLS and CDR2 YYNGEE. The CDR3 runs to 21 residues. J lost 2 bases, V lost 4 bases, and 18 bases had no gene match. CDR3: CASSPGVTSGRAVGPKNIQYF. CDR3 nucleotide sequence: TGTGCCAGCAGCCCAGGGGTCACTAGCGGGAGGGCCGTGGGGCCCAAAAACATTCAGTACTTC.

This clone was seen once. J is TRBJ2-2 and V is TRBV7-8; 7 bases agree with TRBD1. The J segment lost 5 bases and the V segment lost 8 bases, leaving 8 bases of the junction unmatched. CDR1 is SGHVS and CDR2 is FQNEAQ in the germline V gene. The CDR3 extends over 14 amino acids. The CDR3 reads CASLNRGRTGELFF. The CDR3 DNA reads TGTGCCAGCCTTAACAGGGGAAGGACCGGGGAGCTGTTTTTT.

The chain has TRBV5-1 and TRBJ1-1, with 9 positions matching TRBD1. Trimming removed 3 bases from V and 6 bases from J; junction bases left unmatched: 9. Germline CDR1 reads SGHRS; CDR2 reads YFSETQ. CDR3 length: 15 amino acids. For the CDR3, the DNA is TGCGCCAGCAGCTCGTCCGGGACAGGGTCCCCTGAAGCTTTCTTT. Protein: CASSSSGTGSPEAFF.

The chain couples TRBV28 to TRBJ2-1; possibly TRBD1 for D (5 bases). Trimming pared 1 base from V and 9 bases from J, leaving 13 bases between. The CDR3 runs 14 residues. From germline, CDR1 is MDHEN and CDR2 SYDVKM. Written as DNA, the CDR3 is TGTGCCAGCAGTTTATCCCAGGGTGGTGGTGAGCAGTTCTTC. Its translation: CASSLSQGGGEQFF.